The 15 T cell receptor beta chains below all came from one sample that was sequenced in a study of cytomegalovirus exposure and HLA in healthy donors. In the PCR, 60 Vbeta and 13 Jbeta primers were used. Data came from immunoSEQ multiplex PCR; TCRdb stores just in-frame clones and leaves some out. The table shows fewer than 250,000 clones, with around 79% occurring only once. The sample consisted of PBMCs. All receptors come from a male donor in good health and CMV-seronegative.

The rearrangement links TRBV5-1 to TRBJ2-3, with 7 bases lining up with TRBD2. The CDR3 length is 16 residues. V trimming: 2 bases; J trimming: 4 bases; junction bases outside the gene matches: 10. Germline CDR1 SGHRS, CDR2 YFSETQ. CDR3 DNA: TGCGCCAGCAGCTTAGGGCAGCGGGGTTATCCAGATACGCAGTATTTT. Its translation is CASSLGQRGYPDTQYF.

V is TRBV5-1 and J is TRBJ2-2; maybe TRBD2 (5 bases). Germline V gives CDR1 SGHRS, CDR2 YFSETQ. This CDR3 spans 14 amino acids. V was pared by 2 bases and J by 4 bases, with 9 bases between. CDR3 nucleotide sequence: TGCGCCAGCAGCTTTGGACTTTCCACCGGGGAGCTGTTTTTT. This codes for CASSFGLSTGELFF.

The chain combines TRBV4-1 with TRBJ2-1; the match to TRBD2 covers 11 bases. The trim removed 0 bases at V and 7 bases at J, leaving 5 bases unmatched. This CDR3 comprises 16 residues. The germline V gene encodes CDR1 MGHRA and CDR2 YSYEKL. The CDR3 spells CASSQELAGARNEQFF. CDR3 nucleotide sequence: TGCGCCAGCAGCCAAGAACTAGCGGGAGCTAGAAATGAGCAGTTCTTC.

The chain is built from TRBV2 and TRBJ2-7; 7 positions match TRBD2. V was clipped by 7 bases and J by 3 bases; unmatched bases: 6. This CDR3 is built from 13 residues. Germline lookup yields CDR1 SNHLY and CDR2 FYNNEI. In DNA form, the CDR3 reads TGTGCCAGCATTGCGGGAGAAGGCTACGAGCAGTACTTC. Translated, it gives CASIAGEGYEQYF.

This sequence joins TRBV7-6 and TRBJ1-4; D gene unclear. The CDR3 length is 13 residues. Per the germline V gene, CDR1 is SGHVS and CDR2 is FNYEAQ. V was shortened by 3 bases and J by 8 bases, with 10 bases between the two germline ends. Written as DNA, the CDR3 is TGTGCCAGCAGCTTGGATAGAGGGGAAAAACTGTTTTTT. It translates to CASSLDRGEKLFF.

The chain employs TRBV2 and TRBJ2-7; D is unclear. Germline assignment: CDR1 SNHLY and CDR2 FYNNEI. This CDR3 is 13 amino acids long. With 6 bases removed from V and 4 bases from J, the gap between germline ends came to 13 bases. CDR3 amino acids: CASRVSAGYEQYF. The CDR3 region has the DNA TGTGCCAGCAGGGTCAGCGCCGGGTACGAGCAGTACTTC.

To note about this clone: Other DNA sequences of this sample code for an identical CDR3. The chain joins TRBV28 to TRBJ1-2; 11 bases match TRBD1. The trim removed 6 bases at V and 7 bases at J, leaving 7 bases unmatched. The CDR3 extends over 14 amino acids. The germline V gene encodes CDR1 MDHEN and CDR2 SYDVKM. The CDR3 DNA reads TGTGCCAGCAGCCCAGGACAGGGGGCGGGTGGCTACACCTTC. This translates into CASSPGQGAGGYTF.

V and J are TRBV4-1 and TRBJ2-7, with TRBD1 matching 9 bases. This CDR3 region has 16 residues. V lost 5 bases to trimming and J lost 6 bases; unmatched junction nucleotides: 14. The V gene's germline CDR1 is MGHRA and CDR2 YSYEKL. The DNA of the CDR3 is TGCGCCAGCAGCGAACCGGAGGGGACAGGGCGGTTCGAGCAGTACTTC. It codes for CASSEPEGTGRFEQYF.

This clone was seen a handful of times. The genes are TRBV10-3 and TRBJ2-2; D remains ambiguous. The CDR3 loop spans 12 amino acids. Trimming left V 8 bases short and J 7 bases short, with 11 bases between. Germline V gene sequence: CDR1 ENHRY, CDR2 SYGVKD. CDR3 region: CAIVGEGGELFF. The CDR3 nucleotides read TGTGCCATCGTGGGCGAAGGCGGGGAGCTGTTTTTT.

The rearrangement joins TRBV6-1 to TRBJ1-1, with 9 bases that match TRBD1. The J segment lost 4 bases and the V segment lost 6 bases, leaving 6 bases of the junction unmatched. CDR1 is MNHNS and CDR2 is SASEGT in the germline V gene. The CDR3 has 14 residues. The CDR3 loop reads CASRNRGQGTEAFF. In DNA form, the CDR3 reads TGTGCCAGCAGAAACAGGGGGCAGGGCACTGAAGCTTTCTTT.

The chain links TRBV4-1 to TRBJ1-2, with D tentatively TRBD1 (5 bases). This CDR3 spans 13 amino acids. Trimming cost V 3 bases and J 8 bases, with 13 bases left between them. CDR1 is MGHRA, CDR2 YSYEKL, per germline. The CDR3 region has the DNA TGCGCCAGCAGCCAGGGGGGAGAAAGGGGCTACACCTTC. Amino acid sequence: CASSQGGERGYTF.

The chain employs TRBV5-6 and TRBJ2-5, with TRBD1 matching over 8 bases. Germline CDR1 is SGHDT and CDR2 is YYEEEE. The CDR3 loop spans 14 amino acids. V lost 4 bases and J lost 1; bases outside the gene matches: 3. DNA of the CDR3: TGTGCCAGCAGCCGGACAGGGTTCCAAGAGACCCAGTACTTC. Encoded protein: CASSRTGFQETQYF.

The chain links TRBV4-1 to TRBJ2-5; tentative D call: TRBD2 (6 bases). This CDR3 is built from 15 residues. Per the germline V gene, CDR1 is MGHRA and CDR2 is YSYEKL. V lost 6 bases and J lost 2, with 16 bases in between. The CDR3 loop is CASSVGRGSQETQYF. The CDR3, as DNA: TGCGCCAGCAGTGTAGGACGGGGGTCACAAGAGACCCAGTACTTC.

This clone was picked up a small number of times. V usage is TRBV14 and J usage is TRBJ2-1; 8 bases match TRBD2. Germline assignment: CDR1 SGHDN and CDR2 FVKESK. The V gene end was trimmed by 0 bases and the J gene end by 4 bases; junction bases not matched to a gene: 5. The CDR3 is made up of 16 amino acids. The CDR3 region has the DNA TGTGCCAGCAGCCAAGATCCGGGGGGGTTTTACAATGAGCAGTTCTTC. As protein: CASSQDPGGFYNEQFF.

The chain recombines TRBV6-5 with TRBJ1-6; 9 bases agree with TRBD1. The CDR3 has 15 residues. V lost 0 bases, J lost 7 bases, and 1 base stayed unmatched. Germline CDR1 reads MNHEY; CDR2 reads SVGAGI. CDR3 in amino acids: CASSYSGTGNSPLHF. The CDR3 DNA follows: TGTGCCAGCAGTTACTCAGGGACAGGGAATTCACCCCTCCACTTT.